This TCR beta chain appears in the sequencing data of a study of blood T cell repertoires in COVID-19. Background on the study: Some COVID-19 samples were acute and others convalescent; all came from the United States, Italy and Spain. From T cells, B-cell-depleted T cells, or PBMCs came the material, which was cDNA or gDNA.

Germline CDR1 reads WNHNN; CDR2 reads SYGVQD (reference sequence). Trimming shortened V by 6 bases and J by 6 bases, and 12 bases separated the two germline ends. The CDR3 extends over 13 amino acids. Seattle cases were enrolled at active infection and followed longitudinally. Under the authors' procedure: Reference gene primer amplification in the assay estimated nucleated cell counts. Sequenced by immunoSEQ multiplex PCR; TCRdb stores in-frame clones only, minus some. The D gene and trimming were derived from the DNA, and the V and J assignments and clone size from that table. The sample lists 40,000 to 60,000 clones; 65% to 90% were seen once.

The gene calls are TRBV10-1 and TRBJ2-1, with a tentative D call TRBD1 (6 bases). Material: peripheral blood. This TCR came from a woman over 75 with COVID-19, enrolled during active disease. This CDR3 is CASSDRSPNEQFF. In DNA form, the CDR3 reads TGCGCCAGCAGCGACAGGTCTCCCAATGAGCAGTTCTTC.